The present T cell receptor (beta chain) was sequenced within a study of beta chain features in type 1 diabetes. Each population that was sorted was more than 95% pure. Investigators reverse transcribed all isolated RNA, so they sequenced expressed TCRB transcripts. Sequenced by immunoSEQ multiplex PCR; TCRdb stores in-frame clones only, minus some. This table has 500,000 to 650,000 clones, 9.5% to 15% appearing once. This clone was found a few times. Antigen: not known. This CDR3 has 13 amino acids. Germline V gene sequence: CDR1 SGHAT, CDR2 FQNNGV. V gave up 2 bases and J gave up 6 bases, with 8 bases separating them. Study-wide results and limits: Patients with type 1 diabetes carried fewer insertions and had more deletions at their VDJ junctions. When Type 1 diabetes patients were examined, their TCRB CDR3s proved moderately but significantly shorter in all four CD4+ subsets. A cDNA-based sequencing approach could over-represent cells with high TCR expression.

The chain uses TRBV11-2 and TRBJ2-1; perhaps TRBD1 as D (5 bases). The clonotype originates from a man in his thirties or forties with type 1 diabetes. Sequencing was performed on naive CD4+ T cells from blood. CDR3 loop: CASSLSRVNEQFF. CDR3 nucleotides: TGTGCCAGCAGCTTAAGCAGGGTCAATGAGCAGTTCTTC.